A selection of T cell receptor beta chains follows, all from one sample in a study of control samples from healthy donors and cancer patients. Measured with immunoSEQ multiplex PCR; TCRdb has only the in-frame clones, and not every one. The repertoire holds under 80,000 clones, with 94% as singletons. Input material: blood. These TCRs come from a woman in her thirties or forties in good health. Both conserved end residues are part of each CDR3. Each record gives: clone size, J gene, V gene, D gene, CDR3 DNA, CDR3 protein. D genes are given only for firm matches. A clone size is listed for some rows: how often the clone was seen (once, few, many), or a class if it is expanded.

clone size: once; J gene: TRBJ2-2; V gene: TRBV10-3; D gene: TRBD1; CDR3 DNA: TGTGCCATCAGTGCCGGACAGGGGCGGGGCGGGGAGCTGTTTTTT; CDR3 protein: CAISAGQGRGGELFF
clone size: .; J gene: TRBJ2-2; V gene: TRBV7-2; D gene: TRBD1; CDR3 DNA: TGTGCCAGCGTACCCCGGGACAGGGGGCTTTCGAACACCGGGGAGCTGTTTTTT; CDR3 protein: CASVPRDRGLSNTGELFF
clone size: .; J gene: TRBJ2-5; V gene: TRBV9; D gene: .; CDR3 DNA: TGTGCCAGCAGCGTAGGGGCACTCCAAGAGACCCAGTACTTC; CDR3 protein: CASSVGALQETQYF
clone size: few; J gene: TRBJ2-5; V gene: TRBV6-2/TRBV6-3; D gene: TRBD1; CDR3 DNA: TGTGCCAGCAGTCCACAGGGGGCAGAGACCCAGTACTTC; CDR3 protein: CASSPQGAETQYF
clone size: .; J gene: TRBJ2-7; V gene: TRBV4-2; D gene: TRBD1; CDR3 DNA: TGTGCCAGCAGCCAAGAGCTCGGGGACAGGCGCTCCTACGAGCAGTACTTC; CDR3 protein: CASSQELGDRRSYEQYF
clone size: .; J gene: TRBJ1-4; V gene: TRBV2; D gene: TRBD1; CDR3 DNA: TGTGCCAGCAGCGACAGGGAGGAGACTAATGAAAAACTGTTTTTT; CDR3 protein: CASSDREETNEKLFF
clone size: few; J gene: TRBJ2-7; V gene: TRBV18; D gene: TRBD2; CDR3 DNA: TGTGCCAGCTCACTCCAGCGGGACCCTACCTACGAGCAGTACTTC; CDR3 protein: CASSLQRDPTYEQYF
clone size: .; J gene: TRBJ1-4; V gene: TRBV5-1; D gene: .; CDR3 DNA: TGCGCCAGCAGCTTGTCGCCGCGAGTTGGGGAAAAACTGTTTTTT; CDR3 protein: CASSLSPRVGEKLFF
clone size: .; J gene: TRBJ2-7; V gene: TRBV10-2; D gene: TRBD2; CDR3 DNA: TGCGCCACCGCGGGGGGGAGCTCCTACGAGCAGTACTTC; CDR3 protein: CATAGGSSYEQYF
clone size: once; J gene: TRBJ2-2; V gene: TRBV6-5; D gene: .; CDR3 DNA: TGTGCCAGCGACAGGACGAACACCGGGGAGCTGTTTTTT; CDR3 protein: CASDRTNTGELFF
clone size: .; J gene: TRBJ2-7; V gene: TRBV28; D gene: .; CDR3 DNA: TGTGCCAGCAGTTCCTCACTCGCGGGGAACGACGAGCAGTACTTC; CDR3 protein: CASSSSLAGNDEQYF
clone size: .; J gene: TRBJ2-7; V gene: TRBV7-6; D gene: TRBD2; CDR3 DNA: TGTGCCAGCAGCATCTCATTGGGAGGGTCCTACGAGCAGTACTTC; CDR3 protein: CASSISLGGSYEQYF
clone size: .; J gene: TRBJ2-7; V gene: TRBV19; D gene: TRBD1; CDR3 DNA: TGTGCCAGTAGTTCTAAAAATTCGGGACAGGGGCGCTACGAGCAGTACTTC; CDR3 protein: CASSSKNSGQGRYEQYF
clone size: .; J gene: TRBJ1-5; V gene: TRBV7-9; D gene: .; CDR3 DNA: TGTGCCAGCAGCTTAGGTTATGGGGATCAGCCCCAGCATTTT; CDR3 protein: CASSLGYGDQPQHF
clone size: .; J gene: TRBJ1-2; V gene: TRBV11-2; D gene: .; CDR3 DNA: TGTGCCAGCAGCACGGACATTAACTATGGCTACACCTTC; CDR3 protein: CASSTDINYGYTF
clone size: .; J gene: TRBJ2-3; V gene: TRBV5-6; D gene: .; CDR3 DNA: TGTGCCAGCAGCCTAGACTCAAACACAGATACGCAGTATTTT; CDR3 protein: CASSLDSNTDTQYF
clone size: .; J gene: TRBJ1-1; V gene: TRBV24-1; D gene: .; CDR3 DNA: TGTGCCACCAGTGGCGCCTCCCGGACAGAGAACACTGAAGCTTTCTTT; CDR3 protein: CATSGASRTENTEAFF
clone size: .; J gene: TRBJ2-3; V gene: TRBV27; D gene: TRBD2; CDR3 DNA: TGTGCCAGCAGTTTATCTCCGGGACTAGCGATTCCAGATACGCAGTATTTT; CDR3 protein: CASSLSPGLAIPDTQYF
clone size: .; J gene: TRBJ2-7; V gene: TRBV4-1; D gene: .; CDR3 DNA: TGCGCCAGCAGCCAAGAATGGCAGGAGTTTCTCTACGAGCAGTACTTC; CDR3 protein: CASSQEWQEFLYEQYF
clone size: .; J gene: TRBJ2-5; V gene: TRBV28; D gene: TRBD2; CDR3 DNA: TGTGCCAGCAGTTTGCTGGGACTAGCGGGGGGCCGGAGGGGAGAGACCCAGTACTTC; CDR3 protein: CASSLLGLAGGRRGETQYF
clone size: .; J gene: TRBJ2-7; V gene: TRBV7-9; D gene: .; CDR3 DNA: TGTGCCAGCAGCTACCCATCCCGACCGTCCTACGAGCAGTACTTC; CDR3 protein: CASSYPSRPSYEQYF
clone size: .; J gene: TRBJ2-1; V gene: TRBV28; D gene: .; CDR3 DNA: TGTGCCAGCAGTTTAACCGGGACCGGATATAAGGATGAGCAGTTCTTC; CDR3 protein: CASSLTGTGYKDEQFF
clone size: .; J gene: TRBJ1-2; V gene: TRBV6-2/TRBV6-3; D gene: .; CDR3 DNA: TGTGCCAGCAGTTATCTGGACGGCTACACCTTC; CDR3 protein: CASSYLDGYTF
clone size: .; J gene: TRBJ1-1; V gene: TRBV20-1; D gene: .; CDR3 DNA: TGCAGTGCTAGTCTCGTCAGGGGCGCCGAAGCTTTCTTT; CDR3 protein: CSASLVRGAEAFF
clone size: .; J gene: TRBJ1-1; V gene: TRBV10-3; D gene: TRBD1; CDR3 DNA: TGTGCCATCAGTTACAGGGGCCAGGGGGCGCGCCCTGAAGCTTTCTTT; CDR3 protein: CAISYRGQGARPEAFF
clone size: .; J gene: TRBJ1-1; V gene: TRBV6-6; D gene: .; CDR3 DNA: TGTGCCAGCAGTTCATCGAGGGCTTTCTTT; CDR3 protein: CASSSSRAFF
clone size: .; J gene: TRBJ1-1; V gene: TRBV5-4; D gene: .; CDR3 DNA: TGTGCCAGCAGCCCCCACGGCGCCAACCCTGAAGCTTTCTTT; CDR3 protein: CASSPHGANPEAFF
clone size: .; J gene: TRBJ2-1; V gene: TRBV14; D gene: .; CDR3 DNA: TGTGCCAGCAGCCGGGACTTAGCGCCAGGCAATGAGCAGTTCTTC; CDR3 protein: CASSRDLAPGNEQFF
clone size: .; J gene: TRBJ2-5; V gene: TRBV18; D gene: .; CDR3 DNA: TGTGCCAGCTCACTCCAGGGTCAAGGGGAGACCCAGTACTTC; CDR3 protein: CASSLQGQGETQYF
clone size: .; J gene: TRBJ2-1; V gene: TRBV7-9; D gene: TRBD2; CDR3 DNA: TGTGCCAGCAGCTTAGTAGCGGGAGTCGGTAATGAGCAGTTCTTC; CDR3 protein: CASSLVAGVGNEQFF
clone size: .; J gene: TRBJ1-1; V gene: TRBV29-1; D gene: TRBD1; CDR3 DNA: TGCAGCGTAGCCCCAGGGGGCACTGAAGCTTTCTTT; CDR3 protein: CSVAPGGTEAFF
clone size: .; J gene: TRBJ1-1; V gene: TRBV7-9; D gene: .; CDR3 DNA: TGTGCCAGCAGCGCGGACGGAACCGAAGCTTTCTTT; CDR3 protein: CASSADGTEAFF
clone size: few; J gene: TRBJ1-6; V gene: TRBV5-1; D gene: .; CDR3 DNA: TGCGCCAGCAGACAAAACAGGGCCGATTCACCCCTCCACTTT; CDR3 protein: CASRQNRADSPLHF
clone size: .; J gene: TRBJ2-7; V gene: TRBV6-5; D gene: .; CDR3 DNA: TGTGCCAGCAGTCCCTCGGGACCCTACGAGCAGTACTTC; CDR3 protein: CASSPSGPYEQYF
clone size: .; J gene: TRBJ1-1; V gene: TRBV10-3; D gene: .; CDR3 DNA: TGTGCCGTTATTCGGGGCCAGAACACTGAAGCTTTCTTT; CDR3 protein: CAVIRGQNTEAFF
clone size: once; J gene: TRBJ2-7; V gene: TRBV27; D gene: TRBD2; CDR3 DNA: TGTGCCAGCAGCACTAGCGGGAGCTCCTACGAGCAGTACTTC; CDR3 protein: CASSTSGSSYEQYF
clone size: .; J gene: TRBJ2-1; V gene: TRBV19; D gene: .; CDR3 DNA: TGTGCCAGTACCCTAGAGGGGCGGTCCGGTGGCAGTGAGCAGTTCTTC; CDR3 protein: CASTLEGRSGGSEQFF
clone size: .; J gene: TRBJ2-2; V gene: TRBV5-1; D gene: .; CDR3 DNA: TGCGCCAGCAGCGACGGGACGGGGAACACCGGGGAGCTGTTTTTT; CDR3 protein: CASSDGTGNTGELFF
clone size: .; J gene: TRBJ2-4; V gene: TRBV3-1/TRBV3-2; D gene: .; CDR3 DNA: TGTGCCAGCAGCATACCGCTTCCCTTGCAAAGAAAAAACATTCAGTACTTC; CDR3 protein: CASSIPLPLQRKNIQYF
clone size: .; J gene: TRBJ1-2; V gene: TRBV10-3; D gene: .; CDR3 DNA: TGTGCCATCAGTGAGTTTCAGGGCAACTATGGCTACACCTTC; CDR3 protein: CAISEFQGNYGYTF
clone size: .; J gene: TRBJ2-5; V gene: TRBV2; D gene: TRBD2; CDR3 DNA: TGTGCCAGCAGTGCCGGCGGGGGATTTCAAGAGACCCAGTACTTC; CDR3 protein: CASSAGGGFQETQYF
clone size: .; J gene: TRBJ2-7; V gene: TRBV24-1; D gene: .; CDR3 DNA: TGTGCCACCAGTGATCAAGGACAGTCCTACGAGCAGTACTTC; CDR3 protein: CATSDQGQSYEQYF
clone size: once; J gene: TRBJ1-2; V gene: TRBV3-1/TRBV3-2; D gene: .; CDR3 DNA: TGTGCCAGCAGCCAGGGGCGGACCTATGGCTACACCTTC; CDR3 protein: CASSQGRTYGYTF
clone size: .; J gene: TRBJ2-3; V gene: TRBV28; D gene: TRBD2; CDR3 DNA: TGTGCCAGCAGCTCCTCTAGCGGGGTCGCTGATACGCAGTATTTT; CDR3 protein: CASSSSSGVADTQYF
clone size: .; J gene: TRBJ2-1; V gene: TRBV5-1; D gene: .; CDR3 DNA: TGCGCCAGCAGCTTGGTCGGCTACAATGAGCAGTTCTTC; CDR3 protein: CASSLVGYNEQFF
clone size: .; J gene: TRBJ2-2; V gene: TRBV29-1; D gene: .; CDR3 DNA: TGCAGCGTTCGCGGACAGTTGAACACCGGGGAGCTGTTTTTT; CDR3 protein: CSVRGQLNTGELFF
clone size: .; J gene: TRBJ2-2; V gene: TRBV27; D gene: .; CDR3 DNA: TGTGCCAGCAGTTCCCCCCCCTTACTAGCAGATAACACCGGGGAGCTGTTTTTT; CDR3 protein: CASSSPPLLADNTGELFF
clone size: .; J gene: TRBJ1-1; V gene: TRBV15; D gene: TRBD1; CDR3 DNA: TGTGCCACCAGCGCCCAACAGGGGGCTGAAGCTTTCTTT; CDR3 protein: CATSAQQGAEAFF
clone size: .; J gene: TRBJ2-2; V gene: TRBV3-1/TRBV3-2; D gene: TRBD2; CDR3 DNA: TGTGCCAGCAGCCAAGGGCAAGCGGGGGGGGAGCTGTTTTTT; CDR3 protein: CASSQGQAGGELFF